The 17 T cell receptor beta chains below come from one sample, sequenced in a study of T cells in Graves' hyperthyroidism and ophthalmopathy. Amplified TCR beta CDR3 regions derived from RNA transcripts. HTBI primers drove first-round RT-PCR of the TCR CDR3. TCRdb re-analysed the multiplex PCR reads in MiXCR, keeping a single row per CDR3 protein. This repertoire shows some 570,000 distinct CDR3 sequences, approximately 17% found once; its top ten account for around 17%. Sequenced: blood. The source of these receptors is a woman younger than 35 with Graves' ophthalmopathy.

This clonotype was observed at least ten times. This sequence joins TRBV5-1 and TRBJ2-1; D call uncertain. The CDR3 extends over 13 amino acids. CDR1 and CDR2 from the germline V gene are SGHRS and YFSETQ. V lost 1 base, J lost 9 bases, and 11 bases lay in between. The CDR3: CASSLSLGGEQFF. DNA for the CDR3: TGCGCCAGCAGCTTGTCTCTGGGTGGTGAGCAGTTCTTC.

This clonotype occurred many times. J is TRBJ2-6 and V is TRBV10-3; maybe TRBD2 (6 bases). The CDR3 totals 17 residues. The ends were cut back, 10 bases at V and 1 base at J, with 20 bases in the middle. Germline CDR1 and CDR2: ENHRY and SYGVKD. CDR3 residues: CASGGGREKSGANVLTF. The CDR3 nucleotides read TGTGCCAGCGGAGGTGGGCGGGAAAAGTCTGGGGCCAACGTCCTGACTTTC.

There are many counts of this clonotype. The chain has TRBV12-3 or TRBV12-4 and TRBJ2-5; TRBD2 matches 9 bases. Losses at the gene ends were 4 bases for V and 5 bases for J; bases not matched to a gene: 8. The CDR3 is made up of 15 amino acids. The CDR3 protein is CASSSLAGVGETQYF. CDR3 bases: TGTGCCAGCAGTTCCTTAGCGGGAGTCGGGGAGACCCAGTACTTC.

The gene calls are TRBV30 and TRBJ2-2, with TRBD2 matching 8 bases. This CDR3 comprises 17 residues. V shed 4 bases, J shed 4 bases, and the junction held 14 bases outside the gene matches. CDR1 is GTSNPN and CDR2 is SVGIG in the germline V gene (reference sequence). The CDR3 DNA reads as TGTGCCTGGAACCCTCTCGAGGGACTAGTTGGCACCGGGGAGCTGTTTTTT. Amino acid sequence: CAWNPLEGLVGTGELFF.

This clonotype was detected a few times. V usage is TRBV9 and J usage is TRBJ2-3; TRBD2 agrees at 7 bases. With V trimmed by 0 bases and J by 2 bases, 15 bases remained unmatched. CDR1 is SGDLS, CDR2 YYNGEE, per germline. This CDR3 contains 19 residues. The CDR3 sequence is CASSVVTGGASGNTDTQYF. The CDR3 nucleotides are TGTGCCAGCAGCGTAGTAACCGGCGGGGCTAGCGGAAACACAGATACGCAGTATTTT.

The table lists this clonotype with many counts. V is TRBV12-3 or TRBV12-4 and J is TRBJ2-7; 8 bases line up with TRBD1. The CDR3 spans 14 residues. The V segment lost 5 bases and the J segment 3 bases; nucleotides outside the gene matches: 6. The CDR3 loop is CASSPDGQGYEQYF. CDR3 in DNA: TGTGCCAGCAGTCCCGACGGACAGGGCTACGAGCAGTACTTC.

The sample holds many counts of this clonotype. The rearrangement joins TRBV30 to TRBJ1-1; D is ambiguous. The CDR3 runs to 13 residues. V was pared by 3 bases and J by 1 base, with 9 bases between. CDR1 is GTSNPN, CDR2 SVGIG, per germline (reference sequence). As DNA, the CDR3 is TGTGCCTGGAGCTTTACGGGGAACACTGAAGCTTTCTTT. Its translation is CAWSFTGNTEAFF.

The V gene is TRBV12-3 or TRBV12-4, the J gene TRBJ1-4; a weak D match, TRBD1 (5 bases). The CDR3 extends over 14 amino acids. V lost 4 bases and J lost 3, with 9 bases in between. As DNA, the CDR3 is TGTGCCAGCAGTTCAGGGCAGTCTAATGAAAAACTGTTTTTT. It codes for CASSSGQSNEKLFF.

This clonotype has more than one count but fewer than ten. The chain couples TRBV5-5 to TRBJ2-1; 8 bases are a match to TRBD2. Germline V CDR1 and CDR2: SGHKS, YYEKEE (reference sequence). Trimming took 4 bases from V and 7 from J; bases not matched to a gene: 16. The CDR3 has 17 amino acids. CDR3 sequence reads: CASSQKPAGDSRNEQFF. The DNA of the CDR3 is TGTGCCAGCAGCCAAAAACCAGCGGGGGATTCTAGGAATGAGCAGTTCTTC.

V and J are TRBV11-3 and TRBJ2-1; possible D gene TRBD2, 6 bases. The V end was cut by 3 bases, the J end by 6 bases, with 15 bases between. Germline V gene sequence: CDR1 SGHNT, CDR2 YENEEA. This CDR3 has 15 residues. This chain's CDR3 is CASSFSSGSSNEQFF. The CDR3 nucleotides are TGTGCCAGCAGCTTCTCATCCGGGAGTTCCAATGAGCAGTTCTTC.

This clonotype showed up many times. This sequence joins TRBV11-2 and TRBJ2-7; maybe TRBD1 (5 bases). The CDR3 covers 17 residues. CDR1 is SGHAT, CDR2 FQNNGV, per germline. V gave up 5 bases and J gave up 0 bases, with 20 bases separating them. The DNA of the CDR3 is TGTGCCAGCAGCCCCGCGGCAGGGAATGTAGGCTCCTACGAGCAGTACTTC. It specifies CASSPAAGNVGSYEQYF.

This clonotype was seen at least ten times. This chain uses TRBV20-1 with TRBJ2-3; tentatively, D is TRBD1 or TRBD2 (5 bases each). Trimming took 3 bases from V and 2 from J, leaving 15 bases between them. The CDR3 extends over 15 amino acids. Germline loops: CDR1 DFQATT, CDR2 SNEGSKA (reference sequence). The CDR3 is CSARGPSRDTDTQYF. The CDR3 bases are TGCAGTGCTAGGGGACCCTCTCGGGACACAGATACGCAGTATTTT.

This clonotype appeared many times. The CDR3 sequence: CASSASPQGAVEQYF. Here the CDR3 DNA reads TGTGCCAGCAGTGCATCCCCCCAGGGGGCTGTCGAGCAGTACTTC. V gene TRBV28 combines with J gene TRBJ2-7, with 8 nucleotides matching TRBD1. V dropped 5 bases and J dropped 6; count of bases not matched to a gene: 12. The CDR3 totals 15 residues. Looked up from germline, CDR1 is MDHEN and CDR2 is SYDVKM.

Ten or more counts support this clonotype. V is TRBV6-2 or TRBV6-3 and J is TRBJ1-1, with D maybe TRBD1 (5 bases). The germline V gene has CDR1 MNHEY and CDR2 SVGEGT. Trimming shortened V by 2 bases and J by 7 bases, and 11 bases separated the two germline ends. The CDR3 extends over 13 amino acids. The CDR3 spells CASSYPPGLEAFF. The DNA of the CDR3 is TGTGCCAGCAGTTACCCACCGGGGCTTGAAGCTTTCTTT.

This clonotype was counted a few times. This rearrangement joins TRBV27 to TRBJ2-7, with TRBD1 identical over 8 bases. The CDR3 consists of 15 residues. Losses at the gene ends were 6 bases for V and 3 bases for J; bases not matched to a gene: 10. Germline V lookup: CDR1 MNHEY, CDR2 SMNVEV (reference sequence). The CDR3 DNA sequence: TGTGCCAGCAGATTCAGCCGGACAGGGTTCTACGAGCAGTACTTC. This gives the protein CASRFSRTGFYEQYF.

CDR3 nucleotide sequence: TGCGCCAGCAGCAATGGAAGGGTCGCTGCAGATACGCAGTATTTT. It is translated as CASSNGRVAADTQYF. The chain has TRBV5-1 and TRBJ2-3; D gene unclear. The germline V and J ends were trimmed by 4 bases and 4 bases, with 16 bases remaining between them. CDR1 and CDR2 from the germline V gene are SGHRS and YFSETQ. This CDR3 contains 15 residues. The complete variable domain, with remaining parts taken from reference TRBV5-1 and TRBJ2-3, reads KAGVTQTPRYLIKTRGQQVTLSCSPISGHRSVSWYQQTPGQGLQFLFEYFSETQRNKGNFPGRFSGRQFSNSRSEMNVSTLELGDSALYLCASSNGRVAADTQYFGPGTRLTVL.

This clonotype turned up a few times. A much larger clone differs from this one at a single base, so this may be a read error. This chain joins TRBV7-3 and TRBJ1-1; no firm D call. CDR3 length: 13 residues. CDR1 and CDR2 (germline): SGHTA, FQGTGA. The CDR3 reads CASSAQTNTEASF. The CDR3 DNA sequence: TGTGCCAGCAGCGCACAAACGAACACTGAAGCTTCCTTT.